The 20 T cell receptor beta chains below were found in one sample sequenced in a study of tumor-infiltrating lymphocytes in primary liver carcinoma. A constant-region primer primed TCR beta cDNA synthesis from around 500 ng of total RNA. Three nested multiplex PCR rounds, a slightly modified ARM-PCR method, built the TCR beta libraries. The opening two PCR rounds, about 10 cycles each, paired TRBV1-TRBV30 forward primers with a C-beta reverse primer. TCRdb recomputed calls from the multiplex PCR reads with MiXCR, one row per CDR3 protein. There are approximately 110,000 distinct CDR3 sequences in the sample; 64% occur only once, and 8% to 9% lies in the top ten. From unsorted bulk tissue weighing roughly 17-31 mg, DNA and RNA were co-extracted. The specimen was liver tumor tissue from sampling region 3. Subset specified: tumor region T3, left-lateral pole. The source is a woman aged 60-75 years with primary liver carcinoma and hepatitis B virus infection.

Remarks on this clonotype: One end of the junction is discordant with germline, which a read error may explain. The chain is built from TRBV11-2 and TRBJ2-3, with D possibly matching TRBD1 (6 bases). Germline-derived CDR1 and CDR2 are SGHAT and FQNNGV. The CDR3 covers 17 residues. CDR3 sequence (DNA): TGTGCCAGCAGTTTAGGGGGTCTAACGCACACGTCAGATATGCAGTATTTT. Translating gives CASSLGGLTHTSDMQYF.

Note on this clonotype: This clone may be a read error of a much larger clone one base away. The rearrangement joins TRBV6-1 to TRBJ2-1; D unclear. This CDR3 region has 11 residues. CDR1 MNHNS and CDR2 SASEGT come from the germline V gene. The CDR3: CASNEGFEQFF. CDR3 nucleotide sequence: TGTGCCAGCAATGAAGGCTTTGAGCAGTTCTTC.

Comment on this clonotype: One junction end disagrees with the germline gene, perhaps due to a read error. The V and J genes are TRBV6-1 and TRBJ1-5, with D perhaps TRBD1 (5 bases). Germline CDR1 reads MNHNS; CDR2 reads SASEGT. CDR3 size: 15 residues. The CDR3 sequence is CVSSSGTLGKQPQHF. Here the CDR3 DNA reads TGTGTCAGCAGTTCCGGGACTTTGGGCAAACAGCCCCAGCATTTT.

To note about this clonotype: This CDR3 is missing its conserved last phenylalanine or tryptophan, likely due to a read error. The rearrangement uses TRBV7-9 and TRBJ1-2; D is perhaps TRBD1 (5 bases). In germline, CDR1 is SEHNR, CDR2 FQNEAQ (reference sequence). The CDR3 is 14 amino acids. The DNA for the CDR3 is TGTGCCAGTAGCTTATCCCAGGGTAGTCGGAGCTACACCCTC. Translation gives CASSLSQGSRSYTL.

Points on this clonotype: This clone may be a read error of a much larger clone one base away. V and J are TRBV5-1 and TRBJ2-5, with TRBD2 matching over 9 bases. V trimming: 2 bases; J trimming: 5 bases; junction bases outside the gene matches: 13. Germline V CDR1 and CDR2: SGHRS, YFSETQ. There are 17 residues in the CDR3. The CDR3 reads CASSFGQAGGPGETQYF. The CDR3 nucleotides read TGCGCCAGCAGCTTTGGACAAGCGGGAGGCCCCGGGGAGACCCAGTACTTC.

The chain recombines TRBV29-1 with TRBJ2-5; D might be TRBD2 (6 bases). The CDR3 consists of 11 residues. V lost 4 bases to trimming and J lost 9 bases, with 12 bases between them. CDR1 is SQVTM, CDR2 ANQGSEA, per germline. This CDR3 reads CSVGGGEAQYF. The CDR3 nucleotides read TGCAGCGTTGGGGGTGGGGAGGCCCAGTACTTC.

With regard to this clonotype: The junction departs from the called germline gene at one end, perhaps through a read error. The chain links TRBV4-2 to TRBJ2-1, with TRBD2 identical over 10 bases. CDR1 LGHNA and CDR2 YNFKEQ come from the germline V gene. This CDR3 comprises 16 residues. The CDR3 sequence is CASRVRSGRAGDEQFF. CDR3 sequence (DNA): TGCGCCAGCAGAGTTCGAAGCGGGAGGGCCGGAGATGAGCAGTTCTTC.

With regard to this clonotype: A much bigger clone sits one base away, suggesting this may be a read error. The CDR3 loop is CAWGVGLTSGELFF. For the CDR3, the DNA is TGTGCCTGGGGTGTAGGACTCACCTCCGGGGAGCTGTTTTTT. This chain uses TRBV30 with TRBJ2-2; possibly TRBD2 for D (5 bases). CDR3 length: 14 amino acids. The germline CDR1 and CDR2 sequences are GTSNPN and SVGIG (reference sequence).

Comments on this clonotype: A clone one base away is much larger, so this may be a read error. Likely a read error: the CDR3 ends without its conserved phenylalanine or tryptophan. The chain links TRBV12-3 or TRBV12-4 to TRBJ2-5; D is ambiguous. Trimming removed 5 bases from V and 5 bases from J, with 12 bases in between. The CDR3 totals 13 residues. The CDR3 sequence is CASSPRLGETQYL. For the CDR3, the DNA is TGTGCCAGCAGTCCTCGGCTGGGGGAGACCCAGTACTTA.

The chain uses TRBV30 and TRBJ1-2; D is unclear. CDR3 length equals 13 residues. Germline CDR1 GTSNPN, CDR2 SVGIG (reference sequence). V lost 2 bases, J lost 2 bases, and 9 bases lay in between. As DNA, the CDR3 is TGTGCCTGGAGTCCCATGGGGAACTATGGCTACACCTTC. It is translated as CAWSPMGNYGYTF.

In its sample, this clonotype was seen many times. The chain recombines TRBV29-1 with TRBJ1-1, with a tentative D call TRBD1 (5 bases). The germline CDR1 and CDR2 sequences are SQVTM and ANQGSEA. The CDR3 is 12 residues long. The V end lost 4 bases, the J end lost 1 base, and 7 bases lay between the germline ends. The CDR3 sequence is CSVGQGNTEAFF. CDR3 DNA sequence: TGCAGCGTTGGGCAGGGGAACACTGAAGCTTTCTTT.

A word on this clonotype: It may be a read error: a sequence one base away is much more abundant. This chain uses TRBV10-3 with TRBJ2-5; perhaps TRBD1 as D (6 bases). Germline V gives CDR1 ENHRY, CDR2 SYGVKD. The CDR3 runs 14 residues. The CDR3 DNA sequence: TGTGCCATCAGTGAAGCTACAGGGTCAGAGACCCTGTACTTC. It translates to CAISEATGSETLYF.

To note about this clonotype: Relative to the germline gene, one junction end is altered; a read error may explain this. V and J are TRBV12-3 or TRBV12-4 and TRBJ2-5, with 7 positions matching TRBD2. The CDR3 consists of 13 residues. The CDR3 DNA follows: TGTGTCAGCAGTTTGGGAGGGTTAGAGACCCAGTACTTC. It specifies CVSSLGGLETQYF.

The chain is built from TRBV28 and TRBJ1-2; the D gene is possibly TRBD1 (5 bases). Germline V gene lookup returns CDR1 MDHEN and CDR2 SYDVKM. The CDR3 sequence is 15 residues long. Trimming left V 6 bases short and J 10 bases short, with 24 bases between. The CDR3 loop is CASSPGTPELGDYTF. The CDR3, as DNA: TGTGCCAGCAGCCCCGGGACTCCGGAGCTGGGTGACTACACCTTC.

A word on this clonotype: At one of its ends the junction is not consistent with the germline gene, which may arise from a read error. The CDR3 protein is CAISLVSLNTEAFF. The CDR3 DNA is TGTGCCATCAGCTTAGTGTCCCTGAACACTGAAGCTTTCTTT. V usage is TRBV11-1 and J usage is TRBJ1-1; no clear D gene. The CDR3 has 14 residues. Germline V gene sequence: CDR1 SGHAT, CDR2 FQDESV (reference sequence). The full variable domain, rest sourced from reference TRBV11-1 and TRBJ1-1, is EAEVAQSPRYKITEKSQAVAFWCDPISGHATLYWYRQILGQGPELLVQFQDESVVDDSQLPKDRFSAERLKGVDSTLKIQPAELGDSAMYLCAISLVSLNTEAFFGQGTRLTVV.

Regarding this clonotype: Since the CDR3 does not end with the conserved phenylalanine or tryptophan, this likely comes from a read error. It is unclear where the CDR3 begins or ends on the DNA, so no DNA is shown, and the CDR3 is as TCRdb lists it. V gene TRBV10-2 combines with J gene TRBJ2-7; whether TRBD1, the table's D call, matches the DNA was not checked. The germline V gene encodes CDR1 WSHSY and CDR2 SAAADI. Termini included, the CDR3 measures 15 amino acids. The CDR3 loop is CASRTRQGVLDEEYS.

Note on this clonotype: This CDR3 fails to terminate in the conserved phenylalanine or tryptophan, so it likely reflects a read error. The V call is TRBV6-2 or TRBV6-3, the J call TRBJ2-7, with 11 bases matching TRBD2. The trim removed 5 bases at V and 1 base at J, leaving 7 bases unmatched. There are 16 residues in the CDR3. From germline, CDR1 is MNHEY and CDR2 SVGEGT. CDR3 region: CASSLTTSGNSYEQYL. CDR3 DNA: TGTGCCAGCAGTCTCACGACTAGCGGGAATTCCTACGAGCAGTACCTC.

With regard to this clonotype: Its ends do not fully match the called genes, so a read error is possible. This chain links TRBV30 with TRBJ2-2, with 7 bases fitting TRBD1. The germline V gene has CDR1 GTSNPN and CDR2 SVGIG (reference sequence). The CDR3 has 17 residues. The CDR3 region is CAWRPQGQLKIVGELLF. CDR3 nucleotide sequence: TGTGCCTGGAGACCACAGGGACAGCTTAAAATCGTCGGGGAGCTGCTTTTT.

Remarks on this clonotype: This may arise from a read error, as a much more abundant clone is one base away. Since no conserved phenylalanine or tryptophan closes the CDR3, a read error is the likely cause. The gene calls are TRBV5-4 and TRBJ2-5; D possibly matches TRBD1 or TRBD2 (5 bases each). Germline CDR1 and CDR2: SGHNT and YYREEE (reference sequence). V gave up 4 bases and J gave up 4 bases, with 17 bases separating them. The CDR3 spans 15 residues. In DNA form, the CDR3 reads TGTGCCAGCAGCCCCATGATGGGGGACGGAGAGACCCAGTACATC. Protein: CASSPMMGDGETQYI.

In regard to this clonotype: Possible read error: a much larger clone is one base away. The chain combines TRBV7-8 with TRBJ2-3; 10 bases line up with TRBD1. Germline V gene data show CDR1 as SGHVS and CDR2 as FQNEAQ. The CDR3 is 15 residues long. For the CDR3, the DNA is TGTACCAGCGGCCGGGACAGGGGCCCTTGGGATACGCAGTATTTT. Translated: CTSGRDRGPWDTQYF.